This T cell receptor (beta chain) originates from a study of blood T cell repertoires in COVID-19. At the level of the study: Samples representing acute and convalescent COVID-19 were sourced from the United States, Italy and Spain.

A note on this clone: The sample holds other DNA sequences that translate to the same CDR3.

In the authors' workflow: Researchers report that nucleated cell counts were estimated from reference gene primer amplification. The method was immunoSEQ multiplex PCR; TCRdb's version includes in-frame clones alone and lacks a portion of them. For V, J and clone size, that table is used; D and trimming come from the DNA. In the table there are about 260,000 clones, over 80% of which are singletons. The CDR3 has 12 amino acids. V was shortened by 4 bases and J by 6 bases, with 10 bases between the two germline ends. Germline V CDR1 and CDR2: MNHEY, SMNVEV (reference sequence). The rearrangement joins TRBV27 to TRBJ2-7; a possible D gene is TRBD1 (5 bases). The specimen sequenced was peripheral blood. This clonotype originated in a woman between 40 and 55 years old who had recovered from COVID-19. CDR3 protein: CASSSQGLEQYF. The CDR3 DNA follows: TGTGCCAGCAGTTCCCAGGGCCTCGAGCAGTACTTC.